The 19 T cell receptor beta chains reported below all come from one sample, sequenced in a study of molecular identifiers for immune sequencing clone quantification (dated by TCRdb to about 2018). The library was built by means of PCR. Instrument used: Illumina HiSeq 4000. TCRdb trimmed the raw reads at Q25, called clones with MiXCR and kept productive beta chains. Under each unique CDR3 protein, matching rows form one entry showing the most common genes and DNA. This sample comprises about 640,000 distinct CDR3 sequences, just under 20% of them detected only once. The top ten hold around 0.86% of the sample. The sequenced material came from naive CD8+ T cells from blood, with Jurkat cell RNA spiked in. This specimen's cell subset or site label, per the study, means: FACS-sorted CD8+CD4-CCR7+CD45RA+ naive T cells. These TCRs come from a human donor in good health. Some libraries in this study had Jurkat cell RNA spiked in.

The table lists this clonotype with a few counts. The chain carries TRBV30 and TRBJ1-2, with a weak D call TRBD1 (6 bases). Per germline, CDR1 GTSNPN and CDR2 SVGIG (reference sequence). V lost 4 bases, J lost 6 bases, and 15 bases lay in between. The CDR3 runs 13 residues. CDR3 residues: CAWNHGGADGYTF. As DNA, the CDR3 is TGTGCCTGGAATCACGGGGGCGCGGATGGCTACACCTTC.

This clonotype was seen a handful of times. The V gene is TRBV13, the J gene TRBJ1-1, with 8 bases identical to TRBD1. The germline CDR1 and CDR2 sequences are PRHDT and FYEKMQ (reference sequence). With 5 bases clipped from V and 3 bases from J, the junction kept 5 bases outside the gene matches. The CDR3 extends over 14 amino acids. The CDR3 sequence: CASSQRGQDTEAFF. The CDR3, as DNA: TGTGCCAGCAGCCAAAGGGGACAGGACACTGAAGCTTTCTTT.

The V gene is TRBV19, the J gene TRBJ1-1; D possibly corresponds to TRBD1 (5 bases). The V end was cut by 4 bases, the J end by 0 bases, with 18 bases between. The CDR3 totals 17 residues. Germline V gives CDR1 LNHDA, CDR2 SQIVND (reference sequence). The CDR3 DNA follows: TGTGCCAGTAGTACAAGGTGGAGCAGGGAGGTGAACACTGAAGCTTTCTTT. Translation: CASSTRWSREVNTEAFF.

In this sample, this clonotype turned up many times. The genes are TRBV4-3 and TRBJ2-7; D ambiguous. Trimming cost V 0 bases and J 3 bases, with 9 bases left between them. Per germline, CDR1 LGHNA and CDR2 YSLEER. The CDR3 has 14 amino acids. CDR3 nucleotide sequence: TGCGCCAGCAGCCAAGATATGAGTGGCTACGAGCAGTACTTC. This sequence encodes CASSQDMSGYEQYF.

This clonotype was counted at least ten times. The chain employs TRBV4-1 and TRBJ2-1; perhaps TRBD1 as D (5 bases). Deletions cut 4 bases from V and 3 bases from J, with 10 bases between. The CDR3 is 14 amino acids. Germline V gene data show CDR1 as MGHRA and CDR2 as YSYEKL. As DNA, the CDR3 is TGCGCCAGCAGCCCCCGGCAGGGCTACAATGAGCAGTTCTTC. Translating gives CASSPRQGYNEQFF.

Many counts were recorded for this clonotype. The genes are TRBV4-1 and TRBJ1-1; D gene ambiguous. The germline V gene has CDR1 MGHRA and CDR2 YSYEKL. There are 17 residues in the CDR3. The germline V and J ends were trimmed by 0 bases and 3 bases, with 17 bases remaining between them. The CDR3 DNA reads as TGCGCCAGCAGCCAAGATGAACAAACTGGTCGGGACACTGAAGCTTTCTTT. Protein product: CASSQDEQTGRDTEAFF.

Comments on this clonotype: A read error may produce the germline difference seen at one junction end. V gene TRBV28 combines with J gene TRBJ1-1; tentative D call: TRBD1 (5 bases). The CDR3 runs to 14 residues. Germline V lookup: CDR1 MDHEN, CDR2 SYDVKM. Here the CDR3 DNA reads TGTGCCAGCAGCTTTAGGGGTGGCGGCACTGAAGCTCTCTTT. Translation: CASSFRGGGTEALF.

This clonotype has a handful of counts. The CDR3 loop is CASSTTGTATYEQYF. CDR3 nucleotide sequence: TGTGCCAGCTCGACGACCGGGACAGCGACCTACGAGCAGTACTTC. The chain couples TRBV11-2 to TRBJ2-7; TRBD1 aligns across 7 bases. The CDR3 is made up of 15 amino acids. After removal of 8 bases from V and 2 bases from J, the junction contained 12 bases not matched to a gene. The germline gives CDR1 SGHAT, CDR2 FQNNGV.

This clonotype was seen only a few times. The chain links TRBV29-1 to TRBJ2-1; D might be TRBD2 (5 bases). This CDR3 has 14 residues. Trimming cost V 0 bases and J 2 bases, with 8 bases left between them. Germline values: CDR1 SQVTM, CDR2 ANQGSEA. The CDR3 here is CSVEDVGTYNEQFF. The CDR3 DNA reads as TGCAGCGTTGAAGATGTCGGGACCTACAATGAGCAGTTCTTC.

The table lists this clonotype with many counts. The chain carries TRBV24-1 and TRBJ2-2, with D hard to call. The CDR3 is 14 amino acids. Per the germline V gene, CDR1 is KGHDR and CDR2 is SFDVKD. Trimming removed 0 bases at V and 0 bases at J, with 1 base between. The CDR3 sequence is CATSDLSNTGELFF. The CDR3 DNA sequence: TGTGCCACCAGTGATTTGTCGAACACCGGGGAGCTGTTTTTT.

The table lists this clonotype with many counts. This chain joins TRBV12-3 or TRBV12-4 and TRBJ2-1; 14 nucleotides match TRBD2. The CDR3 runs to 15 residues. J was trimmed by 6 bases and V by 6 bases; bases with no gene match: 4. CDR3 DNA sequence: TGTGCCAGCAGCCCGACTAGCGGGGGGGCCAATGAGCAGTTCTTC. Its protein product is CASSPTSGGANEQFF.

This clonotype was seen ten or more times. The chain couples TRBV4-1 to TRBJ2-7, with D possibly matching TRBD2 (5 bases). The CDR3 consists of 12 residues. CDR1 and CDR2 (germline): MGHRA, YSYEKL. V lost 1 base, J lost 6 bases, and 7 bases lay in between. DNA of the CDR3: TGCGCCAGCAGCCAAGTACGGGGCGAGCAGTACTTC. It encodes CASSQVRGEQYF.

This clonotype was counted ten times or more. The V call is TRBV9, the J call TRBJ1-1; perhaps TRBD1 as D (5 bases). CDR1 and CDR2 (germline): SGDLS, YYNGEE. This CDR3 is 14 amino acids long. V shed 0 bases and J shed 4 bases, with 10 bases lying between them. Here the CDR3 reads CASSVGTGITEAFF. CDR3 nucleotide sequence: TGTGCCAGCAGCGTAGGTACAGGTATCACTGAAGCTTTCTTT.

In its sample, this clonotype was seen a few times. The chain uses TRBV18 and TRBJ2-3, with D possibly called TRBD1 or TRBD2 (6 bases each). Germline CDR1 and CDR2: KGHSH and LQKENI. Trimming cost V 0 bases and J 5 bases, with 15 bases left between them. CDR3 length: 16 residues. In nucleotides, the CDR3 is TGTGCCAGCTCACCACCGGAGGGGGGCTTTGGAGATACGCAGTATTTT. The encoded protein is CASSPPEGGFGDTQYF.

The chain is built from TRBV30 and TRBJ1-1; D is possibly TRBD1 (5 bases). The V end was cut by 3 bases, the J end by 6 bases, with 11 bases between. CDR1 GTSNPN and CDR2 SVGIG come from the germline V gene (reference sequence). The CDR3 length is 12 residues. CDR3 region: CAWSLEGSEAFF. In DNA form, the CDR3 reads TGTGCCTGGAGCTTAGAGGGGTCTGAAGCTTTCTTT.

Note on this clonotype: A much larger clone lies one base from this, so it may be a read error. The chain uses TRBV5-1 and TRBJ1-2, with 7 bases matching TRBD1. V was pared by 4 bases and J by 6 bases, with 6 bases of the junction left unmatched. This CDR3 region has 13 residues. In germline, CDR1 is SGHRS, CDR2 YFSETQ. As DNA, the CDR3 is TGCGCCAGCAGCGAGGACAGGAAGGATGGCTACACCTTC. Protein sequence: CASSEDRKDGYTF.

For this clonotype: A clone one base away is much larger, so this may be a read error. The V call is TRBV10-3, the J call TRBJ1-1; 11 nucleotides line up with TRBD1. Germline CDR1 is ENHRY and CDR2 is SYGVKD. V was pared by 4 bases and J by 3 bases, with 1 base of the junction left unmatched. This CDR3 comprises 14 residues. The CDR3 loop is CAISGTGGYTEAFF. CDR3 bases: TGTGCCATCAGTGGGACAGGGGGCTACACTGAAGCTTTCTTT.

This clonotype was picked up a small number of times. The CDR3 DNA reads TGCGCCAGCAGCCAAGATATGCGGAGCGGGGATACGCAGTATTTT. It yields the protein CASSQDMRSGDTQYF. V gene TRBV4-1 combines with J gene TRBJ2-3; D may be TRBD2 (6 bases). Germline V CDR1 and CDR2: MGHRA, YSYEKL. V was pared by 0 bases and J by 6 bases, with 13 bases between. CDR3 length: 15 amino acids.

This clonotype has at least ten counts. The rearrangement joins TRBV27 to TRBJ2-2, with D unclear. V was clipped by 1 base and J by 4 bases, with 10 bases between them. Per germline, CDR1 MNHEY and CDR2 SMNVEV (reference sequence). The CDR3 length is 15 residues. The CDR3 reads CASSLYNTFTGELFF. CDR3 DNA: TGTGCCAGCAGTTTATATAACACATTCACCGGGGAGCTGTTTTTT.